This T cell receptor beta chain was recorded in a study of PD-1 blockade in classical Hodgkin lymphoma. Study findings and constraints: Whoever responded completely had baseline diversity much like that seen in newly diagnosed patients. The study reported lower baseline TCR diversity in newly diagnosed patients than in healthy donors. Whereas CD4+ TCR diversity had risen significantly by C4D1, CD8+ TCR diversity had not.

Remarks on this clone: Its antigen remains unknown.

CDR3 length equals 14 residues. Trimming took 0 bases from V and 2 from J, leaving 8 bases between them. CDR1 and CDR2 from the germline V gene are MNHEY and SVGAGI. Time point reported: cycle 4 day 1 (C4D1), after around six weeks of nivolumab. Each patient relapsed following autologous stem cell transplantation, and prior brentuximab vedotin exposure differed. Only in-frame clones appear in the TCRdb table, and some are missing; sequencing was by immunoSEQ multiplex PCR. The sample has about 24,000 clones; about 80% are singletons. The gene calls are TRBV6-5 and TRBJ2-7; D is undetermined. The sample here was peripheral blood mononuclear cells (PBMCs), taken before the fourth cycle of nivolumab. This clonotype originated in a human donor with classical Hodgkin lymphoma. The CDR3 spells CASSYSNRPYEQYF. CDR3 nucleotides: TGTGCCAGCAGTTACTCGAACAGACCCTACGAGCAGTACTTC.